Below, 3 T cell receptor beta chains from the same sample are listed, as sequenced in a study of beta chain features in type 1 diabetes. Expressed TCRB transcripts were sequenced because the isolated RNA had all been reverse transcribed beforehand. Sequencing used immunoSEQ multiplex PCR; TCRdb keeps in-frame clones, though not all of them. The sample yields approximately 140,000 clones, about 7% seen once. The specimen was central memory CD4+ T cells from blood. These receptors were obtained from a woman aged 25-40 years in good health.

The chain couples TRBV15 to TRBJ2-4, with a weak D call TRBD1 (5 bases). The CDR3 totals 15 residues. Germline V gives CDR1 LNHNV, CDR2 YYDKDF (reference sequence). Trimming removed 4 bases at V and 4 bases at J, with 14 bases between. This CDR3 is CATSNAGPEKNIQYF. DNA for the CDR3: TGTGCCACCAGCAACGCAGGGCCTGAGAAAAACATTCAGTACTTC.

The rearrangement uses TRBV23-1 and TRBJ1-4, with D unclear. TRBV23-1 is treated as an ORF (open reading frame) with a function not yet certain. There are 14 residues in the CDR3. Trimming took 6 bases from V and 8 from J, leaving 16 bases between them. Here the CDR3 reads CASSQAEAGEKLFF. For the CDR3, the DNA is TGCGCCAGCAGCCAAGCTGAGGCGGGGGAAAAACTGTTTTTT.

This clone appeared a few times. V usage is TRBV7-2 and J usage is TRBJ1-5; no clear D. CDR3 length: 12 amino acids. Germline V gene sequence: CDR1 SGHTA, CDR2 FQGNSA. Trimming took off 5 bases at V and 6 bases at J, with 8 bases between the two ends. CDR3 protein: CASSPGVQPQHF. In DNA, the CDR3 is TGTGCCAGCAGCCCGGGAGTTCAGCCCCAGCATTTT.